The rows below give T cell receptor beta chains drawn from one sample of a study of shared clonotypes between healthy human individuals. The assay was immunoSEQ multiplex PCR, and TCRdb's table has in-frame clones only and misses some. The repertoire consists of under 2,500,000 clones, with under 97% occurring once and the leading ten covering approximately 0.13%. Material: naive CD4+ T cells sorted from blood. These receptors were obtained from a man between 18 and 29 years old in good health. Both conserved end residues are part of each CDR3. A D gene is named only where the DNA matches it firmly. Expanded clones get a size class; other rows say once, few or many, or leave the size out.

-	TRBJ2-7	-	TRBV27	CASSSPTGASYEQYF	TGTGCCAGCAGTTCCCCGACAGGAGCTTCCTACGAGCAGTACTTC
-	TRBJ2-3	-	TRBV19	CASSTQSSTDTQYF	TGTGCCAGTAGTACCCAATCTAGCACAGATACGCAGTATTTT
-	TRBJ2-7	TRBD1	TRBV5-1	CASSLEGGENYEQYF	TGCGCCAGCAGCTTGGAAGGGGGCGAAAATTACGAGCAGTACTTC
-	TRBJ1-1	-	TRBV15	CATSRGSAMNTEAFF	TGTGCCACCAGCAGAGGTTCCGCTATGAACACTGAAGCTTTCTTT
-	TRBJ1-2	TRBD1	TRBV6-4	CASSDSGQVLTF	TGTGCCAGCAGTGACTCTGGACAGGTTCTAACCTTC
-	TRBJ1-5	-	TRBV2	CASSPGTDNQPQHF	TGTGCCAGCAGTCCCGGGACCGACAATCAGCCCCAGCATTTT
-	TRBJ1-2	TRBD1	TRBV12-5	CASGRTGGAYGYTF	TGTGCTAGTGGCCGGACAGGGGGCGCCTATGGCTACACCTTC
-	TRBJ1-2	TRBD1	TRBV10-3	CAISAETGGSYGYTF	TGTGCCATCAGTGCTGAGACAGGGGGAAGCTATGGCTACACCTTC
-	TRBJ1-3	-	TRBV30	CAWSAFGGSPIYF	TGTGCCTGGAGTGCGTTTGGGGGCTCTCCCATATATTTT
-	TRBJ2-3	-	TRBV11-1	CASSLWGAREDTQYF	TGTGCCAGCAGCCTATGGGGGGCGCGGGAAGATACGCAGTATTTT
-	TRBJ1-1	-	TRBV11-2	CASSLVMAGGNTEAFF	TGTGCCAGCAGCTTAGTTATGGCGGGCGGAAACACTGAAGCTTTCTTT
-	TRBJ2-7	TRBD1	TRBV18	CASGRTGGFEQYF	TGTGCCAGCGGAAGGACAGGGGGCTTCGAGCAGTACTTC
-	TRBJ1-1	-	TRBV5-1	CASSLWAGSTEAFF	TGCGCCAGCAGCTTGTGGGCAGGCTCCACTGAAGCTTTCTTT
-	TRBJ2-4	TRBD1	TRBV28	CASSFQGVAKNIQYF	TGTGCCAGCAGTTTCCAGGGGGTAGCCAAAAACATTCAGTACTTC
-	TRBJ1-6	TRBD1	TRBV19	CASSARTGSNSPLHF	TGTGCCAGTAGTGCCAGGACAGGGAGTAATTCACCCCTCCACTTT
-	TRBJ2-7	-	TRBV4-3	CASSQELFSLGGYEQYF	TGCGCCAGCAGCCAAGAATTGTTCTCCCTGGGCGGCTACGAGCAGTACTTC
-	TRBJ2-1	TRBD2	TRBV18	CASSPGLAWGEQFF	TGTGCCAGCTCACCGGGACTAGCGTGGGGTGAGCAGTTCTTC
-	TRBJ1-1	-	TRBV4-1	CASSQDGLTEAFF	TGCGCCAGCAGCCAAGATGGGTTGACTGAAGCTTTCTTT
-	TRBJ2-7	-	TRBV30	CAWVQGSTKQYF	TGTGCCTGGGTACAGGGTTCTACGAAGCAGTACTTC
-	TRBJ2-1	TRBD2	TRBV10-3	CAISVRLAGEQFF	TGTGCCATCAGTGTAAGGCTAGCGGGTGAGCAGTTCTTC
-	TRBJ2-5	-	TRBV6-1	CASSGTSLGETQYF	TGTGCCAGCAGTGGGACATCCCTTGGGGAGACCCAGTACTTC
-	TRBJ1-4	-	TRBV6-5	CASSYLGQKNEKLFF	TGTGCCAGCAGTTACTTGGGGCAGAAAAATGAAAAACTGTTTTTT
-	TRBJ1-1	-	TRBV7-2	CASSLVGGVKTEAFF	TGTGCCAGCAGCTTGGTCGGGGGGGTAAAAACTGAAGCTTTCTTT
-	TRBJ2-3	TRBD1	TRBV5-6	CASRPDRVRSSDTQYF	TGTGCCAGCAGACCCGACAGGGTGAGGTCGTCCGATACGCAGTATTTT
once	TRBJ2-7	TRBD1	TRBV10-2	CASQRDSPYEQYF	TGCGCCAGCCAAAGGGACAGTCCCTACGAGCAGTACTTC
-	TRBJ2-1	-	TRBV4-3	CASSQVFPSSYNEQFF	TGCGCCAGCAGCCAAGTTTTCCCTAGCTCCTACAATGAGCAGTTCTTC
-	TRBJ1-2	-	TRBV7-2	CASSLVTLNYGYTF	TGTGCCAGCAGCTTAGTAACTCTTAACTATGGCTACACCTTC